This paragraph covers one TCR beta chain sequence. Its antigen remains unidentified. Produced via immunoSEQ multiplex PCR; TCRdb's table is partial and in-frame only. Of just under 75,000 clones detected, roughly 92% appear once; the ten largest clones hold 0.4% to 0.5%. The sample is drawn from a study of OX40 agonist ivuxolimab in advanced cancers. Study background: Ivuxolimab, an agonist antibody against OX40 (CD134), was given to patients.

Regarding the study as a whole: Among expanded peripheral T cells, antigen specificity went undetermined. There were, on average, more expanded clones in CD8+ T cells than in CD4+. Blood T cells, both CD4+ and CD8+, expanded clonally by week 6 at 0.1 to 3.0 mg/kg.

The material was CD4+ or CD8+ T cells sorted from blood, obtained in a trial of the OX40 agonist ivuxolimab. The sequence came from an adult with an advanced solid tumor such as melanoma, head and neck, liver or kidney cancer.

In DNA form, the CDR3 reads TGTGCCAGCAGTTACGCGTTTCAAGAGACCCAGTACTTC. It codes for CASSYAFQETQYF. The chain couples TRBV6-5 to TRBJ2-5; D is unresolved. V was cut by 2 bases and J by 2 bases, with 6 bases left in between. CDR3 length equals 13 residues. CDR1 and CDR2 (germline): MNHEY, SVGAGI.